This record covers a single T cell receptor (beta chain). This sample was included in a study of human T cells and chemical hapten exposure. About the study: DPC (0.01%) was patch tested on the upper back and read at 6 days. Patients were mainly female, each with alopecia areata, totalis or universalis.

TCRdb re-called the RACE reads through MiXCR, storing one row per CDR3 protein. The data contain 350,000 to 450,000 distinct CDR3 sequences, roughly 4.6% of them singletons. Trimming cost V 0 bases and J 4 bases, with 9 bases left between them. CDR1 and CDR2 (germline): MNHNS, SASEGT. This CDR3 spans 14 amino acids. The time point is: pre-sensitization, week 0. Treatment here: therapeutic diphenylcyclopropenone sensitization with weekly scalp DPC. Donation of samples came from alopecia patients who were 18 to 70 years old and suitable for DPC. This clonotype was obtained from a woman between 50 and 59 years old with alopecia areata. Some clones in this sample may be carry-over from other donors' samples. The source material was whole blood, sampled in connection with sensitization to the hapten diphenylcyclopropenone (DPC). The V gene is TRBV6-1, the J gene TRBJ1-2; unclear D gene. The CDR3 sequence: CASSEAIIGYGYTF. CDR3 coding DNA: TGTGCCAGCAGTGAAGCTATTATTGGCTATGGCTACACCTTC.